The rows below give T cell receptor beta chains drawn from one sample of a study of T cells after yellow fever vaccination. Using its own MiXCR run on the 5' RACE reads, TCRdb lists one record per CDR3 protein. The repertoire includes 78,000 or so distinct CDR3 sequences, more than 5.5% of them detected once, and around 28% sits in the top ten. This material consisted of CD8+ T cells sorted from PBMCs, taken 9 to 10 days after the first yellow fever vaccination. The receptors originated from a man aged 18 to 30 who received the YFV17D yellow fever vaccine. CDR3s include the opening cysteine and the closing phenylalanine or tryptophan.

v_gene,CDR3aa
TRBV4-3,CASSQDRVNTEAFF
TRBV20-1,CSATILGSSYNEQFF
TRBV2,CASSEPPDRSGANVLTF
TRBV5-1,CASSGGTSTYNEQFF
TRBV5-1,CASSLVLHGALEELFF
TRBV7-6,CASSLETAYEQYF
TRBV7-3,CASSLGPADTQYF
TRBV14,CASSPTGFEQYF
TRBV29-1,CSVDGEDTGELFF
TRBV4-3,CASSQDGTVANTGELFF
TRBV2,CASSGPVDSPNTEAFF
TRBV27,CASSLSGLAGNNEQFF